Shown below are 6 T cell receptor beta chains from a single sample sequenced in a study of blood T cells in healthy people across ages. A J-beta primer mix and a sample-barcoded 5' primer were used in a second PCR of about 6 to 12 cycles. TCRdb reanalysed the 5' RACE reads using MiXCR and keeps one entry per CDR3 protein. The profile shows 910,000 or so distinct CDR3 sequences, about 53% of them singletons. Source material: blood. Receptor source: a woman aged 60 to 75 in good health.

As concerns this clonotype: One end of the junction does not line up with germline, which may come from a read error. The chain is built from TRBV30 and TRBJ1-4, with unresolved D. The CDR3 is made up of 13 amino acids. Per the germline V gene, CDR1 is GTSNPN and CDR2 is SVGIG (reference sequence). CDR3 sequence (DNA): TGTGCCCGGAGTGCCAACAGCAATGAAAAACTGTTTTTT. Translating gives CARSANSNEKLFF.

This clonotype came up once. The genes are TRBV25-1 and TRBJ1-6, with 9 bases lining up with TRBD1. Trimming at V came to 4 bases and at J to 11 bases, leaving 6 bases not matched to a gene. CDR1 is MGHDK and CDR2 is SYGVNS in the germline V gene. The CDR3 extends over 14 amino acids. CDR3: CASSVDRGWPPLHF. CDR3 DNA sequence: TGTGCCAGCAGTGTCGACAGGGGGTGGCCACCCCTCCACTTT.

The chain combines TRBV4-3 with TRBJ2-5; 7 bases fit TRBD1. This CDR3 comprises 14 residues. Unmatched junction bases numbered 14, after V lost 5 bases and J lost 11 bases. Germline V CDR1 and CDR2: LGHNA, YSLEER. CDR3 in DNA: TGCGCCAGCAGCAAGGCCGGACAGGCGGGTGAGCAGTACTTC. Its translation is CASSKAGQAGEQYF.

The chain uses TRBV7-6 and TRBJ2-1; TRBD1 agrees at 8 bases. Trimming removed 5 bases from V and 9 bases from J; junction bases left unmatched: 15. The germline V gene has CDR1 SGHVS and CDR2 FNYEAQ. The CDR3 runs 16 residues. CDR3 protein: CASSAGQGLVGGEQFF. The CDR3 bases are TGTGCCAGCAGCGCCGGACAGGGACTGGTCGGGGGTGAGCAGTTCTTC.

The V and J genes are TRBV5-5 and TRBJ2-5; no definite D call. The tail of the sequence fits TRBJ2-7 better, so the J call may be wrong. The CDR3 contains 13 residues. Germline CDR1 is SGHKS and CDR2 is YYEKEE (reference sequence). CDR3 coding DNA: TGTGCCAGCAGCTGTGGGCATTGGGACGAGCAGTACTTC. Residues: CASSCGHWDEQYF.

J is TRBJ2-7 and V is TRBV3-1; D unresolved. The CDR3 covers 14 residues. Germline lookup yields CDR1 LGHDT and CDR2 YNNKEL (reference sequence). V shed 2 bases and J shed 1 base, with 9 bases lying between them. The chain's CDR3 is CASSQLGSSYEQYF. The CDR3 region has the DNA TGTGCCAGCAGCCAATTAGGGTCGTCCTACGAGCAGTACTTC.